This TCR beta chain appears in the sequencing data of a study of naive and memory T cell subsets. Two oligonucleotides, mixed equimolar, formed the beta constant-region primer covering TRBC1 and TRBC2. Nested alpha and beta constant-region primers with the SP2 primer drove four PCR rounds on ligated cDNA. MiXCR was run by TCRdb on the UMI-ligation and nested PCR reads, yielding one entry per CDR3 protein. The table shows roughly 150,000 distinct CDR3 sequences, with over 20% occurring only once. The CDR3 runs to 16 residues. Trimming stripped 4 bases from V and 10 bases from J, with 23 bases between. Germline V lookup: CDR1 LNHDA, CDR2 SQIVND (reference sequence). This clonotype has more than one count but fewer than ten. Antigen unknown. Broader study findings: TCR abundance followed a power law differing between naive and memory subsets. Expression changes during T cell differentiation may affect RNA-based TCR counts. A few larger clonotypes appeared in naive repertoires, especially CD8, possibly memory cells re-expressing CD45RA.

CD4 T cells were positively selected, then CD8 T cells from the CD4-negative fraction. Cells stained for CD3, CD4, CD8, CD45RA, CD27 and viability were sorted into four CD45RA/CD27 subsets. The source of this sequence is a human donor in good health. The V gene is TRBV19, the J gene TRBJ2-1; D may match TRBD1 or TRBD2 (5 bases each). Sequenced input: naive CD4+ T cells from blood. For the CDR3, the DNA is TGTGCCAGTAGTAGCCCTAACTGGGACCCAAGTTTAGAGCAGTTCTTC. Translation: CASSSPNWDPSLEQFF.